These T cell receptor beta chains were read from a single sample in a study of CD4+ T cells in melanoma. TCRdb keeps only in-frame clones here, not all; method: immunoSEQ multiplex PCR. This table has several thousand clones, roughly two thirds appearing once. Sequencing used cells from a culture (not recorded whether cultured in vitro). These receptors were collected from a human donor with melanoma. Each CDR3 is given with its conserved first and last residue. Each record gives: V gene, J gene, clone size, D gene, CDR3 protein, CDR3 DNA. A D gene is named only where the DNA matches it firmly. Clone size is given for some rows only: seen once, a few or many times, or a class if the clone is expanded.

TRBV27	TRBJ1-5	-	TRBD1	CASSPQGAGGSQHF	TGTGCCAGCAGTCCACAGGGGGCGGGTGGGTCCCAGCATTTT
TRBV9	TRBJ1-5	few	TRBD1	CASSAQGNVHQPQHF	TGTGCCAGCAGCGCACAGGGGAATGTACATCAGCCCCAGCATTTT
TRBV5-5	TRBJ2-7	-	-	CASRRTEGYSYEQYF	TGTGCCAGCAGAAGAACCGAGGGGTATTCCTACGAGCAGTACTTC
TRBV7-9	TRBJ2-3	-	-	CASSFFRTDTQYF	TGTGCCAGCAGCTTCTTTCGCACAGATACGCAGTATTTT
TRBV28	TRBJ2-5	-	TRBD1	CASSGQATGVTQYF	TGTGCCAGCAGTGGCCAAGCGACAGGGGTGACCCAGTACTTC
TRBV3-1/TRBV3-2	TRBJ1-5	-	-	CASSASTISGQPQHF	TGTGCCAGCAGCGCCTCGACAATCTCGGGTCAGCCCCAGCATTTT
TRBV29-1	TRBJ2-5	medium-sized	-	CSFGTLGETQYF	TGCAGCTTTGGGACCCTAGGAGAGACCCAGTACTTC
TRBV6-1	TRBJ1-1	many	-	CASSETMNFVAEAFF	TGTGCCAGCAGTGAAACTATGAACTTCGTGGCAGAAGCTTTCTTT
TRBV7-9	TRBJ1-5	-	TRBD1	CASSLGQGSGRDQPQHF	TGTGCCAGCAGCTTGGGACAGGGGTCCGGTCGAGATCAGCCCCAGCATTTT
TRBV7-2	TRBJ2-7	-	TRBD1	CASSLRQGEQYF	TGTGCCAGCAGCCTCAGACAGGGCGAGCAGTACTTC
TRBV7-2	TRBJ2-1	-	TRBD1	CASSLTRDRGNEQFF	TGTGCCAGCAGCTTGACCCGGGACAGGGGAAATGAGCAGTTCTTC
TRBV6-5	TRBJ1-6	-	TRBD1	CVSRRQGSDSPLHF	TGTGTCAGCAGAAGACAGGGGTCGGATTCACCCCTCCACTTT
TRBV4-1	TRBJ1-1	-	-	CASSQERGLNTEAFF	TGCGCCAGCAGCCAAGAGAGGGGGTTGAACACTGAAGCTTTCTTT
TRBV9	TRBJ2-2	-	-	CASSAALPQEGVWTGELFF	TGTGCCAGCAGCGCTGCCCTACCACAGGAGGGGGTCTGGACCGGGGAGCTGTTTTTT
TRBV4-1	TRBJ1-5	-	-	CASSQVWGISNQPQHF	TGCGCCAGCAGCCAAGTATGGGGAATTAGCAATCAGCCCCAGCATTTT
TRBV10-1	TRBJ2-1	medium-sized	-	CASSESEGFGEQFF	TGCGCCAGCAGTGAATCGGAGGGTTTCGGAGAGCAGTTCTTC
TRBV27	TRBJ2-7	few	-	CASSLISTGPGLQYF	TGTGCCAGCAGTTTAATCTCGACCGGACCGGGATTGCAGTACTTC
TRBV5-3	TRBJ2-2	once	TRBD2	CARSPSGLAGVHEGNTGELFF	TGTGCCAGAAGCCCCTCTGGGCTAGCGGGGGTTCACGAGGGAAACACCGGGGAGCTGTTTTTT
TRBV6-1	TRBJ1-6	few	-	CASSELVSYNSPLHF	TGTGCCAGCAGTGAGTTGGTCAGCTATAATTCACCCCTCCACTTT
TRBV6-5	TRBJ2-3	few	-	CASSTQSGTDTQYF	TGTGCCAGCAGTACCCAATCTGGCACAGATACGCAGTATTTT
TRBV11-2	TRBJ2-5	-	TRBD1	CASSVDRGQVTQYF	TGTGCCAGCAGCGTAGACAGGGGGCAGGTGACCCAGTACTTC
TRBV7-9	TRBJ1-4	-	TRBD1	CASSSPGTGGSTNEKLFF	TGTGCCAGCAGCTCACCCGGGACAGGGGGTTCAACTAATGAAAAACTGTTTTTT
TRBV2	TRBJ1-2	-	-	CASSEPGSRAGYTF	TGTGCCAGCAGTGAGCCGGGCTCGAGGGCTGGCTACACCTTC
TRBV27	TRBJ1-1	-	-	CASSLFVGGLTEAFF	TGTGCCAGCAGTTTATTTGTGGGCGGGTTGACTGAAGCTTTCTTT
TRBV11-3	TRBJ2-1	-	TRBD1	CASSLGDRVKRDEQFF	TGTGCCAGCAGCTTAGGGGACAGGGTGAAGCGCGATGAGCAGTTCTTC
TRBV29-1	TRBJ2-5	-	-	CSARDYQETQYF	TGCAGCGCCCGGGACTACCAAGAGACCCAGTACTTC
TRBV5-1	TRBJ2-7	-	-	CASSLDQDTREQYF	TGCGCCAGCAGCTTGGATCAGGATACGAGGGAGCAGTACTTC
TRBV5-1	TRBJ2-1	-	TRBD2	CASSLAGGLGNEQFF	TGCGCCAGCAGCTTAGCGGGGGGGCTTGGAAATGAGCAGTTCTTC
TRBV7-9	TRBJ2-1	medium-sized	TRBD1	CASSPGQGDVNEQFF	TGTGCCAGCAGCCCGGGACAGGGGGACGTCAATGAGCAGTTCTTC
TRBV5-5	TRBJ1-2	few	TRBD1	CASSLAQGQGFEKYGYTF	TGTGCCAGCAGCTTGGCCCAAGGACAGGGGTTTGAGAAGTATGGCTACACCTTC
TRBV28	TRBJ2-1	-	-	CASSLRGVIYNEQFF	TGTGCCAGCAGTTTAAGGGGGGTCATCTACAATGAGCAGTTCTTC
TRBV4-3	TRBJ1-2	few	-	CASSPLVGEGGYTF	TGCGCCAGCAGCCCCCTGGTCGGGGAGGGTGGCTACACCTTC
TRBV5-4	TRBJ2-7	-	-	CASSPGTSLYEQYF	TGTGCCAGCAGTCCCGGGACAAGTCTTTACGAGCAGTACTTC
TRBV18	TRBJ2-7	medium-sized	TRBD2	CASSQISGGLYEQYF	TGTGCCAGCTCACAGATTAGCGGGGGGTTGTACGAGCAGTACTTC
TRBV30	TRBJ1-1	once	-	CAAQVVTEAFF	TGTGCCGCCCAGGTAGTCACTGAAGCTTTCTTT
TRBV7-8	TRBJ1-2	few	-	CASSPETDHYGYTF	TGTGCCAGCAGCCCAGAGACAGATCACTATGGCTACACCTTC